This is a list of T cell receptor beta chains from one sample in a study of shared clonotypes between healthy human individuals. Sequencing was performed with immunoSEQ multiplex PCR; in TCRdb, only in-frame clones are kept and a portion is missing. Found here are roughly 1,100,000 clones, approximately 70% of them singletons; the top ten hold about 1.5%. Sequencing was performed on memory CD4+ T cells sorted from blood. These receptors came from a young man in good health. Each CDR3 is given with its conserved first and last residue. The D gene is left open where the match is weak. Clone size is not always given. Where it is, it says once, few, many or a class for expanded clones.

j_call	clone_size	d_call	v_call	cdr3_nt	cdr3_aa
TRBJ2-7	NA	NA	TRBV30	TGTGCCTGGTCCGCTTCCTACGAGCAGTACTTC	CAWSASYEQYF
TRBJ2-3	NA	NA	TRBV4-1	TGCGCCAGCAGCCAAGATGTCTCCACAGATACGCAGTATTTT	CASSQDVSTDTQYF
TRBJ2-5	NA	NA	TRBV7-9	TGTGCCAGCAGCTTAGATGGCTTAGAGACCCAGTACTTC	CASSLDGLETQYF
TRBJ2-2	NA	NA	TRBV2	TGTGCCAGCAGTGAAGACGTGTTCGTCTCGGAGCTGTTTTTT	CASSEDVFVSELFF
TRBJ1-5	NA	NA	TRBV6-1	TGTGCCAGCAGTGGCAACTCCGGGACAAGAAATCAGCCCCAGCATTTT	CASSGNSGTRNQPQHF
TRBJ2-1	few	TRBD1	TRBV18	TGTGCCAGCTCACAGGACAGGATCCCCTACAATGAGCAGTTCTTC	CASSQDRIPYNEQFF
TRBJ1-2	NA	NA	TRBV28	TGTGCCAGCAGTTCAAGCAGCTATGGCTACACCTTC	CASSSSSYGYTF
TRBJ2-1	NA	TRBD2	TRBV10-3	TGTGCCATCAGTGGTGGCGGGGGGGCGGAAGAGCAGTTCTTC	CAISGGGGAEEQFF
TRBJ2-3	NA	NA	TRBV7-2	TGTGCCAGCAGCCCTGAGGGTGCAGATACGCAGTATTTT	CASSPEGADTQYF
TRBJ1-1	few	NA	TRBV10-2	TGCGCCAGCAGAGCAGGGTATGCGAACACTGAAGCTTTCTTT	CASRAGYANTEAFF
TRBJ1-2	NA	NA	TRBV7-2	TGTGCCAGCAGCTTACAGGGCTATGGCTACACCTTC	CASSLQGYGYTF
TRBJ1-2	once	TRBD1	TRBV7-2	TGTGCCAGCAGCTTAGGGCAGGGGGCGTATGGCTACACCTTC	CASSLGQGAYGYTF
TRBJ2-7	NA	NA	TRBV7-6	TGTGCCAGCAGCTCCTACCAATCCTACGAGCAGTACTTC	CASSSYQSYEQYF
TRBJ1-4	many	NA	TRBV7-9	TGTGCCAGCAGCCCGGGACTCTCAACTAATGAAAAACTGTTTTTT	CASSPGLSTNEKLFF
TRBJ1-6	NA	NA	TRBV28	TGTGCCAGCGGGGGGGGGTTAGGGTCACCCCTCCACTTT	CASGGGLGSPLHF
TRBJ2-7	NA	TRBD2	TRBV18	TGTGCCAGCTCACCACTTGCGGGAGGGCTAACCGCCTACGAGCAGTACTTC	CASSPLAGGLTAYEQYF
TRBJ2-2	few	NA	TRBV18	TGTGCCAGCTCACCTAGACAGCGAGACACCGGGGAGCTGTTTTTT	CASSPRQRDTGELFF
TRBJ1-5	many	NA	TRBV5-6	TGTGCCAGCAGCTTGGGGGGGTTTAGCAATCAGCCCCAGCATTTT	CASSLGGFSNQPQHF
TRBJ1-1	NA	NA	TRBV6-6	TGTGCCAGCAGTTACGATACTACCTTTAGAGCTGAAGCTTTCTTT	CASSYDTTFRAEAFF
TRBJ2-3	NA	NA	TRBV5-1	TGCGCCAGCAGCTCAACGGCTAGCACAGATACGCAGTATTTT	CASSSTASTDTQYF
TRBJ2-7	few	NA	TRBV7-9	TGTGCCAGCAGTTTCGCAGGGGAATCCTACGAGCAGTACTTC	CASSFAGESYEQYF
TRBJ2-5	few	NA	TRBV6-5	TGTGCTACACGAAGGTCTCAAGAGACCCAGTACTTC	CATRRSQETQYF
TRBJ1-2	NA	NA	TRBV12-2	TGTGCAGGAGTCCGGAAAAGGGGCTATGACTATGGCTACACCTTC	CAGVRKRGYDYGYTF
TRBJ2-5	NA	TRBD1	TRBV6-6	TGTGCCAGCAGTTATTTAGGGACAGGGAAGGAGACCCAGTACTTC	CASSYLGTGKETQYF
TRBJ2-4	NA	NA	TRBV7-2	TGTGCCAGCAGCTTAGACGTGGGGGGGCCCCACTTC	CASSLDVGGPHF
TRBJ2-7	NA	TRBD2	TRBV7-8	TGTGCCAGCAGCTTTGAGGGAGGGTGGTACGAGCAGTACTTC	CASSFEGGWYEQYF
TRBJ2-1	NA	TRBD2	TRBV5-1	TGCGCCAGCAGCTTAACACTAGCGGTCTACAATGAGCAGTTCTTC	CASSLTLAVYNEQFF
TRBJ1-5	NA	NA	TRBV7-9	TGTGCCAGCAGCCCCAGCGGGGGCGTTGGCAATCAGCCCCAGCATTTT	CASSPSGGVGNQPQHF
TRBJ2-2	NA	NA	TRBV5-4	TGTGCCAGCAGCCCAGCGAACACCGGGGAGCTGTTTTTT	CASSPANTGELFF
TRBJ1-4	NA	NA	TRBV5-6	TGTGCCAGCAGCCAAACCGAAAGGGTGTATAATGAAAAACTGTTTTTT	CASSQTERVYNEKLFF
TRBJ1-5	NA	NA	TRBV2	TGTGCCAGCAGTGGAGGGTTCGGAAATCAGCCCCAGCATTTT	CASSGGFGNQPQHF
TRBJ2-2	NA	TRBD1	TRBV5-1	TGCGCCAGCAGCAGTACAGGGGAACCGAACACCGGGGAGCTGTTTTTT	CASSSTGEPNTGELFF
TRBJ2-4	NA	NA	TRBV28	TGTGCCAGCAGTACCCGGACACTAGCCAAAAACATTCAGTACTTC	CASSTRTLAKNIQYF
TRBJ1-5	NA	NA	TRBV19	TGTGCCAGTAGTGCGACACAGGGCAATCAGCCCCAGCATTTT	CASSATQGNQPQHF
TRBJ1-2	NA	NA	TRBV28	TGTGCCAGCAGCCTACGTTCCGCTAACTATGGCTACACCTTC	CASSLRSANYGYTF
TRBJ1-6	NA	NA	TRBV2	TGTGCCAGCAGTGAAAGGTGGGCCTCCTATAATTCACCCCTCCACTTT	CASSERWASYNSPLHF
TRBJ2-3	NA	TRBD1	TRBV11-3	TGTGCCAGCAGCTTAAGAACAGGGGGCGCGGGCACAGATACGCAGTATTTT	CASSLRTGGAGTDTQYF
TRBJ2-2	NA	NA	TRBV19	TGTGCCAGTAGTATAAGCCCCGGGGAGCTGTTTTTT	CASSISPGELFF
TRBJ2-5	NA	TRBD1	TRBV7-6	TGTGCCAGCAGCGATATCGACAGGGCGGTGGAGACCCAGTACTTC	CASSDIDRAVETQYF
TRBJ2-4	NA	TRBD1	TRBV11-3	TGTGCCAGCAGCTTAGGGCCGGGACAGGGGTCAAACATTCAGTACTTC	CASSLGPGQGSNIQYF
TRBJ1-2	NA	TRBD1	TRBV15	TGTGCCACCAGCAGAGCACCGGGACAGGGGGCTTTCGGCTACACCTTC	CATSRAPGQGAFGYTF
TRBJ1-1	NA	TRBD1	TRBV5-4	TGTGCCAGCAGCTTGGTAGGACAGGGGAACACTGAAGCTTTCTTT	CASSLVGQGNTEAFF
TRBJ1-2	NA	TRBD1	TRBV29-1	TGCAGCCTAAAAACAGGGGTGGACTATGGCTACACCTTC	CSLKTGVDYGYTF
TRBJ1-1	NA	TRBD1	TRBV7-2	TGTGCCAGCAGCTCGACAGGGATCGGCACTGAAGCTTTCTTT	CASSSTGIGTEAFF
TRBJ1-5	NA	TRBD1	TRBV6-5	TGTGCCAGCAGCACAGGGGTGAATCAGCCCCAGCATTTT	CASSTGVNQPQHF
TRBJ1-1	NA	NA	TRBV6-5	TGTGCCAGCAGTTACGACCCGGGCAACACTGAAGCTTTCTTT	CASSYDPGNTEAFF
TRBJ1-1	NA	NA	TRBV30	TGTGCCTGGAGTCACTCCGGAAACACTGAAGCTTTCTTT	CAWSHSGNTEAFF
TRBJ1-6	NA	NA	TRBV21-1	TGTGCCAGCAGCAAAGACGTCGTCGAACAGGGTGGGTCACCCCTCCACTTT	CASSKDVVEQGGSPLHF
TRBJ2-7	few	NA	TRBV7-2	TGTGCCAGCAGCTTATCACAATCATTACCCTCCTACGAGCAGTACTTC	CASSLSQSLPSYEQYF
TRBJ1-1	few	NA	TRBV19	TGTGCCAGTAGTATGGCCTTTGAAGCTTTCTTT	CASSMAFEAFF
TRBJ2-7	NA	TRBD2	TRBV2	TGTGCCAGGGGGACTAGCGGGACCGTGCAGCAGTACTTC	CARGTSGTVQQYF
TRBJ2-3	NA	NA	TRBV6-6	TGTGCCAGCAGCTCTACCCATCAGGGAACCACAGATACGCAGTATTTT	CASSSTHQGTTDTQYF
TRBJ1-5	NA	NA	TRBV6-5	TGTGCCACAAAGGGAGGAGTCACTCAGCCCCAGCATTTT	CATKGGVTQPQHF
TRBJ1-3	NA	NA	TRBV28	TGTGCCAGCAGTTTGGGGACCATAGGAAACACCATATATTTT	CASSLGTIGNTIYF